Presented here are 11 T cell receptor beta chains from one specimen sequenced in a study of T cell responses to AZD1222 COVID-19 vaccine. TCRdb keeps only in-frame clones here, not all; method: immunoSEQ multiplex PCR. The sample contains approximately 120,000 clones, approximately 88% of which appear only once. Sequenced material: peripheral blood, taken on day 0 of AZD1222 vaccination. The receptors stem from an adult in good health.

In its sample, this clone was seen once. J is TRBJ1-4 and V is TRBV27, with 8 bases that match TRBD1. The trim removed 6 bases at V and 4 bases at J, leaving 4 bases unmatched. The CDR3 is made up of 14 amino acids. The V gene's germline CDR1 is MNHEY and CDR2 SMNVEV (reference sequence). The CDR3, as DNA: TGTGCCAGCAGCTCAGGGGGCTTTAATGAAAAACTGTTTTTT. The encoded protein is CASSSGGFNEKLFF.

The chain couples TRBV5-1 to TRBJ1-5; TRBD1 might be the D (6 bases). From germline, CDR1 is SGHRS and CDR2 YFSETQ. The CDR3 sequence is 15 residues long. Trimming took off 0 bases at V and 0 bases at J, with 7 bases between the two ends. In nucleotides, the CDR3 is TGCGCCAGCAGCTTGGAGGGGGATAGCAATCAGCCCCAGCATTTT. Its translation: CASSLEGDSNQPQHF.

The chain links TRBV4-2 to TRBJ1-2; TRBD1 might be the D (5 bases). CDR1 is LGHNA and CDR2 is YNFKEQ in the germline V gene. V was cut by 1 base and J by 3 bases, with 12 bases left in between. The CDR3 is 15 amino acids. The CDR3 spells CASSQVGGRDYGYTF. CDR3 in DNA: TGTGCCAGCAGCCAAGTGGGGGGTCGAGACTATGGCTACACCTTC.

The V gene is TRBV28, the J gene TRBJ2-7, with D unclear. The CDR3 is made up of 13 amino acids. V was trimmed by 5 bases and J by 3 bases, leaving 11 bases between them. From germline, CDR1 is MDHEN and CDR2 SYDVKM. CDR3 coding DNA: TGTGCCAGCAGTGCGTCCCCTGGCTACGAGCAGTACTTC. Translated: CASSASPGYEQYF.

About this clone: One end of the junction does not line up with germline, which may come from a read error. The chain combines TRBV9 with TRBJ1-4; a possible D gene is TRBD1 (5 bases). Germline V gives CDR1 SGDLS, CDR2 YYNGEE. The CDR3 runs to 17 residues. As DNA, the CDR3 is TGTGCCAGCAGCGTAGTAACCGCGGGACGGTTACATGAGAAACTGTTTTTT. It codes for CASSVVTAGRLHEKLFF.

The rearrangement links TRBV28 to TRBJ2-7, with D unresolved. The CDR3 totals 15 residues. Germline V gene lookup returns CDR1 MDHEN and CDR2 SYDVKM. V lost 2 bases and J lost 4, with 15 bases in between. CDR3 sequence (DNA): TGTGCCAGCAGTTTAAAGGTCCCAGGCCAATACGAGCAGTACTTC. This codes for CASSLKVPGQYEQYF.

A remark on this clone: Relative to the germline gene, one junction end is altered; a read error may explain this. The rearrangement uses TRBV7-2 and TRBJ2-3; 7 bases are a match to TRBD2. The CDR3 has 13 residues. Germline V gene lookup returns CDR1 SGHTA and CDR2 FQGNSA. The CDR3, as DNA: TGTGCCAGCAGCTTAAGCGGAGCGGGATTTCCCAATTTT. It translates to CASSLSGAGFPNF.

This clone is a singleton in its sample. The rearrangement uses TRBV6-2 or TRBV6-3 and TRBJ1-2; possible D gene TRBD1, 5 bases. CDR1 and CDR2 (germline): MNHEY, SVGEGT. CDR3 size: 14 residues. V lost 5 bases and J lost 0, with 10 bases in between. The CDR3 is CASSIQTANYGYTF. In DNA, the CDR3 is TGTGCCAGCAGTATTCAGACAGCTAACTATGGCTACACCTTC.

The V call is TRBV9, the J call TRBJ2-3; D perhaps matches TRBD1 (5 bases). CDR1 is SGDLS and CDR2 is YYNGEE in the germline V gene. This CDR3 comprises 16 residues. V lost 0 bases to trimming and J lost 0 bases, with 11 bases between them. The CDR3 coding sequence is TGTGCCAGCAGCGTAGCTGCAGGGCAGAGCACAGATACGCAGTATTTT. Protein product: CASSVAAGQSTDTQYF. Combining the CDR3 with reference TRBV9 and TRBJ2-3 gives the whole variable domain DSGVTQTPKHLITATGQRVTLRCSPRSGDLSVYWYQQSLDQGLQFLIQYYNGEERAKGNILERFSAQQFPDLHSELNLSSLELGDSALYFCASSVAAGQSTDTQYFGPGTRLTVL.

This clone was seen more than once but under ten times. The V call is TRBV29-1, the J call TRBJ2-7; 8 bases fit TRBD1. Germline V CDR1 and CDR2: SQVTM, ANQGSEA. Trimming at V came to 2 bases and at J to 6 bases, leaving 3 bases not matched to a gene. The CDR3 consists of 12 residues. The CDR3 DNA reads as TGCAGCGTTGAACAGACAGGGGTCGAGCAGTACTTC. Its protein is CSVEQTGVEQYF.

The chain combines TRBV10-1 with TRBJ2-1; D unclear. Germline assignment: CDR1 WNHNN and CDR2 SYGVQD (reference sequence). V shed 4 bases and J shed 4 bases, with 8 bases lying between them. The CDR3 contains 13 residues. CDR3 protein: CASSGADYNEQFF. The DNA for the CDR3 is TGCGCCAGCAGTGGGGCAGATTACAATGAGCAGTTCTTC.